This T cell receptor (beta chain) appears in the sequencing data of a study of blood T cell repertoires in COVID-19. Across the whole study: Specimens from acute and convalescent COVID-19 originated in the United States, Italy and Spain. The cDNA or gDNA used as material had been derived from T cells, B-cell-depleted T cells, or PBMCs.

Profiling relied on immunoSEQ multiplex PCR, and the TCRdb table lists in-frame clones only, not all of them. The sample includes 190,000 or so clones, approximately 86% of them seen just once. This CDR3 is built from 16 residues. V was pared by 5 bases and J by 5 bases, with 19 bases between. From germline, CDR1 is MGHDK and CDR2 SYGVNS. Participants were aged roughly 18 to 89 years from around 26 US areas. This chain links TRBV25-1 with TRBJ2-1, with TRBD1 as a possible D gene (7 bases). Sequencing used PBMCs or T cells enriched from blood (not recorded which). This TCR derives from a young woman who had recovered from COVID-19. In DNA form, the CDR3 reads TGTGCCAGCAGTTCCCTCGACAGGGAGGCACACAATGAGCAGTTCTTC. Amino acid sequence: CASSSLDREAHNEQFF.